This TCR beta chain was profiled in a study of monozygotic twins with inflammatory bowel disease. CDR3 length equals 14 residues. Germline assignment: CDR1 SGHDT and CDR2 YYEEEE. TCRdb reprocessed the 5' RACE reads and stores each CDR3 protein as one record, lacking DNA. The ten most abundant clones cover just over 2.5% of a sample with over 350,000 distinct CDR3 sequences. V and J are TRBV5-6 and TRBJ1-4. This receptor was identified in a human donor with ulcerative colitis or Crohn's disease, or a healthy co-twin of an affected twin (not recorded which). Sequencing was carried out using blood. The CDR3 protein is CASSGTGVGEKLFF.